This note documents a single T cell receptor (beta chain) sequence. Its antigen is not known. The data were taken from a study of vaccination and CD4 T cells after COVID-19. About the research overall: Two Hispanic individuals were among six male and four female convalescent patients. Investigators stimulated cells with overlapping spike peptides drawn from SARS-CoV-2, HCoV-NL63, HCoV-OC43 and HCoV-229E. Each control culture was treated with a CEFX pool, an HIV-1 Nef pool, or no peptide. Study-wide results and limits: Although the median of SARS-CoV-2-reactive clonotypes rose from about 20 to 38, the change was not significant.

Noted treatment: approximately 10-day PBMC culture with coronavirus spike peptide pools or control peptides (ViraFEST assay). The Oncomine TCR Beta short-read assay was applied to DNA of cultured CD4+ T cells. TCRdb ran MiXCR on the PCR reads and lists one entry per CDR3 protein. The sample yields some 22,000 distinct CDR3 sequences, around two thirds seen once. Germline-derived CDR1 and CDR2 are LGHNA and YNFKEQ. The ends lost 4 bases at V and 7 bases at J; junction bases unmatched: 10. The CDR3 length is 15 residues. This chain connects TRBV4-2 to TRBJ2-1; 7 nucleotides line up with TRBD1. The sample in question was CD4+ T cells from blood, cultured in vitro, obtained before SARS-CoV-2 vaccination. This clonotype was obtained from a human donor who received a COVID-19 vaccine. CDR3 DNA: TGTGCCAGCAGCCCCGTCGGACAGGCTGGGAATGAGCAGTTCTTC. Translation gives CASSPVGQAGNEQFF.